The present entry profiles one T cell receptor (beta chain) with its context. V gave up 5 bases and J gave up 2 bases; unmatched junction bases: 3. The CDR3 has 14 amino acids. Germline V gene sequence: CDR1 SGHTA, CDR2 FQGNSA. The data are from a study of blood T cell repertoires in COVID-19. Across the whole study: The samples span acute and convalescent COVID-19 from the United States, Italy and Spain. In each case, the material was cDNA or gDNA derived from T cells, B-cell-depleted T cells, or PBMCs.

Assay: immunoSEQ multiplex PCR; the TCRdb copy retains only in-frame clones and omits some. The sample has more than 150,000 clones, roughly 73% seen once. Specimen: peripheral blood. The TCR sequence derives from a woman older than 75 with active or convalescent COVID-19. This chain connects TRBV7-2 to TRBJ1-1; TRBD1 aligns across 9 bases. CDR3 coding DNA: TGTGCCAGCAGCCTACAGGGGGCAAACACTGAAGCTTTCTTT. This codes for CASSLQGANTEAFF. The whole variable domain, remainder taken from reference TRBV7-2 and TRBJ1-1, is GAGVSQSPSNKVTEKGKDVELRCDPISGHTALYWYRQSLGQGLEFLIYFQGNSAPDKSGLPSDRFSAERTGGSVSTLTIQRTQQEDSAVYLCASSLQGANTEAFFGQGTRLTVV.